The 27 T cell receptor beta chains listed next were all sequenced from one sample in a study of blood T cell repertoires in COVID-19. Measured with immunoSEQ multiplex PCR; TCRdb has only the in-frame clones, and not every one. The data hold a few hundred thousand clones, with roughly 90% observed a single time. The sample comprised PBMCs or T cells enriched from blood (not recorded which). These receptors were taken from a woman younger than 45 who had recovered from COVID-19.

This chain connects TRBV3-1 (or the pseudogene TRBV3-2) to TRBJ2-1; 8 bases fit TRBD2. Germline loops: CDR1 LGHDT, CDR2 YNNKEL (reference sequence). Trimming at V came to 3 bases and at J to 5 bases, leaving 12 bases not matched to a gene. The CDR3 length is 17 residues. The CDR3, as DNA: TGTGCCAGCAGCCACCCAAAGAGCGGGGGAAACCACAATGAGCAGTTCTTC. It codes for CASSHPKSGGNHNEQFF.

The CDR3: CASRHKGGTEAFF. Here the CDR3 DNA reads TGTGCCAGTAGACATAAGGGAGGCACTGAAGCTTTCTTT. The chain joins TRBV19 to TRBJ1-1; D is unresolved. Germline V CDR1 and CDR2: LNHDA, SQIVND (reference sequence). V lost 6 bases, J lost 4 bases, and 12 bases lay in between. The CDR3 runs 13 residues.

The chain carries TRBV30 and TRBJ2-1; 13 nucleotides match TRBD2. Germline V lookup: CDR1 GTSNPN, CDR2 SVGIG (reference sequence). The ends lost 3 bases at V and 8 bases at J; junction bases unmatched: 7. This CDR3 is built from 15 residues. CDR3 sequence reads: CAWSAGTSGADEQFF. The CDR3 coding sequence is TGTGCCTGGAGCGCCGGGACTAGCGGGGCCGATGAGCAGTTCTTC.

Written as DNA, the CDR3 is TGTGCCAGCAGCCAAGGGGGGGGCTTAGTTGCGTCCTACGAGCAGTACTTC. Protein product: CASSQGGGLVASYEQYF. The chain couples TRBV4-2 to TRBJ2-7; TRBD2 might be the D (7 bases). This CDR3 contains 17 residues. Germline CDR1 is LGHNA and CDR2 is YNFKEQ. V lost 1 base and J lost 1, with 17 bases in between.

The chain employs TRBV28 and TRBJ1-3; D perhaps matches TRBD1 (6 bases). This CDR3 spans 15 amino acids. V dropped 6 bases and J dropped 0 bases, with 12 bases sitting between them. Per germline, CDR1 MDHEN and CDR2 SYDVKM. In nucleotides, the CDR3 is TGTGCCAGCAGCCCGACAGGATTCTCTGGAAACACCATATATTTT. Amino acid sequence: CASSPTGFSGNTIYF.

This sequence joins TRBV4-1 and TRBJ1-5, with 7 bases lining up with TRBD1. Trimming cost V 1 base and J 9 bases; bases outside gene matches: 15. The germline V gene encodes CDR1 MGHRA and CDR2 YSYEKL. The CDR3 is 17 amino acids. For the CDR3, the DNA is TGCGCCAGCAGCCAAGTCCTTACGGACAGGTCCGTAAGGCCCCAGCATTTT. Translated: CASSQVLTDRSVRPQHF.

The chain recombines TRBV5-6 with TRBJ1-2; D gene unclear. CDR3 length: 15 amino acids. Germline CDR1 reads SGHDT; CDR2 reads YYEEEE. Trimming took 0 bases from V and 1 from J, leaving 10 bases between them. The CDR3 sequence: CASSLGAGSNYGYTF. CDR3 coding DNA: TGTGCCAGCAGCTTGGGGGCGGGGAGTAACTATGGCTACACCTTC.

J is TRBJ1-5 and V is TRBV28, with 7 nucleotides matching TRBD1. The CDR3 is 14 residues long. V was pared by 7 bases and J by 5 bases, with 8 bases of the junction left unmatched. Germline assignment: CDR1 MDHEN and CDR2 SYDVKM. For the CDR3, the DNA is TGTGCCAGCACCCTATGGGACAGCTATCAGCCCCAGCATTTT. Protein sequence: CASTLWDSYQPQHF.

The J gene is TRBJ2-1, the V gene TRBV7-9; D may be TRBD2 (7 bases). Germline V CDR1 and CDR2: SEHNR, FQNEAQ (reference sequence). The CDR3 consists of 15 residues. The V gene lost 4 bases and the J gene lost 5 bases, with 15 bases spanning the gap. Written as DNA, the CDR3 is TGTGCCAGCAGCTCCCCCGGGGGGCCCGACAATGAGCAGTTCTTC. Translating it yields CASSSPGGPDNEQFF.

The rearrangement links TRBV27 to TRBJ2-2; 7 positions agree with TRBD2. CDR1 is MNHEY, CDR2 SMNVEV, per germline (reference sequence). The CDR3 contains 19 residues. Germline trimming cut 4 bases from V and 3 bases from J; bases unmatched to any gene: 17. Here the CDR3 reads CASSSTRGSLSKHTGELFF. The CDR3 nucleotides are TGTGCCAGCAGTTCTACGCGGGGGTCCCTCTCCAAACACACCGGGGAGCTGTTTTTT.

This chain connects TRBV24-1 to TRBJ1-1; TRBD1 is a possible D gene (6 bases). Trimming removed 7 bases at V and 3 bases at J, with 14 bases between. The CDR3 has 14 amino acids. Germline assignment: CDR1 KGHDR and CDR2 SFDVKD. Here the CDR3 DNA reads TGTGCCACCAGAACAGGGAGCGGGGACACTGAAGCTTTCTTT. Its protein is CATRTGSGDTEAFF.

V gene TRBV5-4 combines with J gene TRBJ1-2; D is perhaps TRBD1 (6 bases). The CDR3 runs 14 residues. V lost 6 bases to trimming and J lost 5 bases, with 17 bases between them. Germline assignment: CDR1 SGHNT and CDR2 YYREEE (reference sequence). The CDR3: CASTQRGGWYGYTF. Here the CDR3 DNA reads TGTGCCAGCACCCAAAGGGGGGGCTGGTATGGCTACACCTTC.

J is TRBJ1-4 and V is TRBV7-2; TRBD1 agrees at 8 bases. V trimming: 4 bases; J trimming: 8 bases; junction bases outside the gene matches: 6. CDR3 length: 14 amino acids. Germline V gene sequence: CDR1 SGHTA, CDR2 FQGNSA. The CDR3 loop is CASSSGTGGEKLFF. The CDR3 DNA follows: TGTGCCAGCAGCTCCGGGACAGGCGGGGAAAAACTGTTTTTT. Full variable domain (remainder filled in from reference TRBV7-2 and TRBJ1-4): GAGVSQSPSNKVTEKGKDVELRCDPISGHTALYWYRQSLGQGLEFLIYFQGNSAPDKSGLPSDRFSAERTGGSVSTLTIQRTQQEDSAVYLCASSSGTGGEKLFFGSGTQLSVL.

The chain recombines TRBV6-1 with TRBJ1-1; no clear D. The germline gives CDR1 MNHNS, CDR2 SASEGT. V was trimmed by 2 bases and J by 1 base, leaving 8 bases between them. The CDR3 runs 14 residues. This CDR3 reads CASSEIRGNTEAFF. The CDR3 region has the DNA TGTGCCAGCAGTGAAATCCGGGGGAACACTGAAGCTTTCTTT.

Turning to this clone: The same CDR3 is also encoded by other DNA sequences in this sample. The chain is built from TRBV5-1 and TRBJ1-1; D perhaps matches TRBD1 (5 bases). This CDR3 has 14 amino acids. The germline V and J ends were trimmed by 0 bases and 1 base, with 7 bases remaining between them. Germline CDR1 is SGHRS and CDR2 is YFSETQ. CDR3 coding DNA: TGCGCCAGCAGCTTGGTTAGGGGGAACACTGAAGCTTTCTTT. Its protein product is CASSLVRGNTEAFF. The entire variable domain, with the rest obtained from reference TRBV5-1 and TRBJ1-1, is as follows: KAGVTQTPRYLIKTRGQQVTLSCSPISGHRSVSWYQQTPGQGLQFLFEYFSETQRNKGNFPGRFSGRQFSNSRSEMNVSTLELGDSALYLCASSLVRGNTEAFFGQGTRLTVV.

This clone was seen a handful of times. The V and J genes are TRBV28 and TRBJ1-6, with TRBD1 as a possible D gene (6 bases). Germline V gene lookup returns CDR1 MDHEN and CDR2 SYDVKM. The CDR3 is 13 amino acids. The ends were cut back, 5 bases at V and 7 bases at J, with 9 bases in the middle. The CDR3 is CASSPQGNSPLHF. In DNA, the CDR3 is TGTGCCAGCAGTCCACAGGGCAATTCACCCCTCCACTTT.

The rearrangement joins TRBV4-1 to TRBJ2-7; 10 nucleotides match TRBD1. After removal of 3 bases from V and 7 bases from J, the junction contained 12 bases not matched to a gene. Germline V lookup: CDR1 MGHRA, CDR2 YSYEKL. This CDR3 has 16 residues. This CDR3 reads CASSQRIGTGAGEQYF. The CDR3 DNA reads TGCGCCAGCAGCCAGAGGATAGGGACAGGGGCGGGGGAGCAGTACTTC.

CDR3 sequence (DNA): TGTGCCAGACACGGGGGTATGTCGGGGGAGAGAAATCAGCCCCAGCATTTT. It yields the protein CARHGGMSGERNQPQHF. The chain carries TRBV11-3 and TRBJ1-5, with D maybe TRBD1 (5 bases). Germline loops: CDR1 SGHNT, CDR2 YENEEA. Between the trimmed V and J ends, which lost 9 bases and 4 bases, there was a span of 25 bases. The length of the CDR3 is 17 residues. Supplemented by reference TRBV11-3 and TRBJ1-5, the full variable domain reads EAGVVQSPRYKIIEKKQPVAFWCNPISGHNTLYWYLQNLGQGPELLIRYENEEAVDDSQLPKDRFSAERLKGVDSTLKIQPAELGDSAVYLCARHGGMSGERNQPQHFGDGTRLSIL.

The V call is TRBV21-1, the J call TRBJ2-7; TRBD1 was called by the table and not checked on the DNA. TRBV21-1 is annotated as a pseudogene. CDR3 size: 15 residues. The CDR3 DNA reads TGTGCCAGCAGCAAATTTCTGTGGGCACTCTACGAGCAGTACTTC. Its protein is CASSKFLWALYEQYF.

J is TRBJ2-5 and V is TRBV6-2 or TRBV6-3, with 10 positions matching TRBD1. The CDR3 runs 15 residues. The germline gives CDR1 MNHEY, CDR2 SVGEGT. V lost 5 bases and J lost 4; bases outside the gene matches: 7. CDR3 residues: CASSGDRGYVETQYF. CDR3 DNA sequence: TGTGCCAGCAGTGGGGACAGGGGTTACGTAGAGACCCAGTACTTC.

V usage is TRBV28 and J usage is TRBJ2-1, with D perhaps matching TRBD2 (5 bases). V lost 9 bases, J lost 7 bases, and 13 bases lay in between. This CDR3 spans 12 amino acids. Germline values: CDR1 MDHEN, CDR2 SYDVKM. The DNA of the CDR3 is TGTGCCAGTGAAATTACGGGGAATGAGCAGTTCTTC. Translated: CASEITGNEQFF.

This clone was seen only a few times. J is TRBJ2-5 and V is TRBV5-6; 8 bases agree with TRBD2. Per the germline V gene, CDR1 is SGHDT and CDR2 is YYEEEE. The V and J ends lost 0 bases and 3 bases, in that order; junction bases with no gene match: 1. The length of the CDR3 is 14 residues. CDR3 sequence (DNA): TGTGCCAGCAGCTTGGCAGCGGGGGAAGAGACCCAGTACTTC. It is translated as CASSLAAGEETQYF.

This clone was recorded only once. The chain uses TRBV4-2 and TRBJ1-3; TRBD1 aligns across 10 bases. Germline values: CDR1 LGHNA, CDR2 YNFKEQ. This CDR3 contains 16 residues. The V gene end was trimmed by 4 bases and the J gene end by 3 bases; junction bases not matched to a gene: 6. CDR3 residues: CASSPDRGLGGNTIYF. The CDR3, as DNA: TGTGCCAGCAGCCCTGACAGGGGGCTAGGTGGAAACACCATATATTTT.

This chain uses TRBV5-4 with TRBJ2-1; D gene unclear. There are 16 residues in the CDR3. CDR1 and CDR2 (germline): SGHNT, YYREEE (reference sequence). Trimming cost V 0 bases and J 0 bases, with 10 bases left between them. The CDR3 nucleotides read TGTGCCAGCAGCTTGGGTCCGCGGAACTCCTACAATGAGCAGTTCTTC. This encodes CASSLGPRNSYNEQFF.

This rearrangement joins TRBV6-6 to TRBJ1-4, with D unresolved. Looked up from germline, CDR1 is MNHNY and CDR2 is SVGAGI (reference sequence). The CDR3 consists of 15 residues. Trimming removed 4 bases from V and 5 bases from J, with 14 bases in between. CDR3 in amino acids: CASSSPTVVNEKLFF. The CDR3 DNA is TGTGCCAGCAGTTCCCCGACTGTGGTAAATGAAAAACTGTTTTTT.

This sequence joins TRBV19 and TRBJ2-2; 10 nucleotides match TRBD1. The J segment lost 5 bases and the V segment lost 3 bases, leaving 6 bases of the junction unmatched. The CDR3 totals 16 residues. Germline-derived CDR1 and CDR2 are LNHDA and SQIVND (reference sequence). The CDR3 DNA reads as TGTGCCAGTAGTATGGGGGCGGGACAGGGGACCGGGGAGCTGTTTTTT. Protein sequence: CASSMGAGQGTGELFF.

The rearrangement links TRBV6-5 to TRBJ2-1, with D possibly being TRBD2 (7 bases). V lost 1 base to trimming and J lost 9 bases, with 16 bases between them. This CDR3 spans 15 amino acids. The germline CDR1 and CDR2 sequences are MNHEY and SVGAGI. CDR3 DNA sequence: TGTGCCAGCAGTTACTACTCGGGGGGCGGAGGTGAGCAGTTCTTC. As protein: CASSYYSGGGGEQFF.